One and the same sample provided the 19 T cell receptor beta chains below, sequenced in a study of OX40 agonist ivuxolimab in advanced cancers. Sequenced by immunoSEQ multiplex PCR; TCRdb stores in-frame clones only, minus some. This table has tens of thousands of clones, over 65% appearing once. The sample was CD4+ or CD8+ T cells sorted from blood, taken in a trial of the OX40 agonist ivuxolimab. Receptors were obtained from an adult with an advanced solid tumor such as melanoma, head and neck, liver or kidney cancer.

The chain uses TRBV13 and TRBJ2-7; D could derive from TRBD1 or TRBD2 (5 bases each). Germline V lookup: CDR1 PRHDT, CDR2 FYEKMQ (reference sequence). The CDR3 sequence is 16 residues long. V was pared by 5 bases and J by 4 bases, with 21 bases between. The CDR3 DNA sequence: TGTGCCAGCAGCCTAACAGCTGGGGGAATCGGGTACGAGCAGTACTTC. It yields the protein CASSLTAGGIGYEQYF.

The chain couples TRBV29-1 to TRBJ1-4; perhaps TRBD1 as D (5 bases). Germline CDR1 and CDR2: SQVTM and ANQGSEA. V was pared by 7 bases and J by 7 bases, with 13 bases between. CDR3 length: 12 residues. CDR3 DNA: TGCAGCGGGGGGAGGGAAGGTGAAAAACTGTTTTTT. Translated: CSGGREGEKLFF.

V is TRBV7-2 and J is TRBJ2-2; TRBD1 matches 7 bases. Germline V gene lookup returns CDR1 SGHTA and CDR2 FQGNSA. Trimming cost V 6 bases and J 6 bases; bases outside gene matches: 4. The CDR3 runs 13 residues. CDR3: CASRSGQAGELFF. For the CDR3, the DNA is TGTGCCAGCAGATCCGGACAGGCCGGGGAGCTGTTTTTT.

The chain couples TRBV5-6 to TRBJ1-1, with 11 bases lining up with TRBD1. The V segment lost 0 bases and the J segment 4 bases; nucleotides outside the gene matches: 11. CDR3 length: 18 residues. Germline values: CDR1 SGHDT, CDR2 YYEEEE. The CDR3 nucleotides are TGTGCCAGCAGCTTGGTTGGGGACAGGGGGATACTTGGCACTGAAGCTTTCTTT. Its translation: CASSLVGDRGILGTEAFF.

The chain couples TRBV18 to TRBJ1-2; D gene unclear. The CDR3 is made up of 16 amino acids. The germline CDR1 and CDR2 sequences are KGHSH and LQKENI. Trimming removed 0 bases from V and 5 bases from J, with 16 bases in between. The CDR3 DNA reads TGTGCCAGCTCACCACCGGGTGGAGGGAACGTTTATGGCTACACCTTC. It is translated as CASSPPGGGNVYGYTF.

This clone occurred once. Here the CDR3 DNA reads TGTGCCAGCAGCTTGGCGGCTTCCTGGGACAGGGATTTCTACGAGCAGTACTTC. Its translation: CASSLAASWDRDFYEQYF. The chain couples TRBV5-6 to TRBJ2-7, with 9 bases fitting TRBD1. V dropped 0 bases and J dropped 3; count of bases not matched to a gene: 13. CDR1 is SGHDT, CDR2 YYEEEE, per germline. This CDR3 is built from 18 residues.

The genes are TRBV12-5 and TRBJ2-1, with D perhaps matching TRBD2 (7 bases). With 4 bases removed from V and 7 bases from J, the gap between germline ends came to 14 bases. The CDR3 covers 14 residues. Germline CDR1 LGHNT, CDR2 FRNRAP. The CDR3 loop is CASGYTGGLNEQFF. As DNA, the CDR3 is TGTGCTAGTGGTTATACCGGGGGGCTAAATGAGCAGTTCTTC.

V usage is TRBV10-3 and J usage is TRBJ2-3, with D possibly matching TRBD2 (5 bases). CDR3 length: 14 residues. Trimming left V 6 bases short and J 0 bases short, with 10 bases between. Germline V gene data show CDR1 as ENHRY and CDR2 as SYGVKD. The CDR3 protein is CAIRRDGSTDTQYF. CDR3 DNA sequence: TGTGCCATCAGGAGGGATGGGAGCACAGATACGCAGTATTTT.

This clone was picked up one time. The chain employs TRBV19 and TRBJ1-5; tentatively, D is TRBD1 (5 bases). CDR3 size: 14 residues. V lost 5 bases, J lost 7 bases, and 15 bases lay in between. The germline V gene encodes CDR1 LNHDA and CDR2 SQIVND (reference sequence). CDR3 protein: CASSEVGGVQPQHF. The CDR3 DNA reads TGTGCCAGTAGTGAGGTGGGGGGTGTACAGCCCCAGCATTTT.

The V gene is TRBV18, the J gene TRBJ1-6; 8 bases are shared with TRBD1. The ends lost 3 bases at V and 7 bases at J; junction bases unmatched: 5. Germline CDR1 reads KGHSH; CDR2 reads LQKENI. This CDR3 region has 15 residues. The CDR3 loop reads CASSPDGQGNSPLHF. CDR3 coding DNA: TGTGCCAGCTCACCGGATGGACAGGGCAATTCACCCCTCCACTTT.

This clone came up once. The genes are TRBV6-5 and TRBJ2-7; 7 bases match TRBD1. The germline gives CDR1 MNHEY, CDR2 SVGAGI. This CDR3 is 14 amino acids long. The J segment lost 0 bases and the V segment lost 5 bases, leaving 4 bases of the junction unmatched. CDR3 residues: CASSRDRLSYEQYF. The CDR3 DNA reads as TGTGCCAGCAGTCGGGACAGACTCTCCTACGAGCAGTACTTC.

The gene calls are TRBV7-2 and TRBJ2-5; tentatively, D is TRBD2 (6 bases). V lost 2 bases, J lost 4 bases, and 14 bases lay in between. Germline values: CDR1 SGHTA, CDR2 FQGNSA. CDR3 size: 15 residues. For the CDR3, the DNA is TGTGCCAGCAGCTTATTCGGGGAGGCAGGAGAGACCCAGTACTTC. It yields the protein CASSLFGEAGETQYF.

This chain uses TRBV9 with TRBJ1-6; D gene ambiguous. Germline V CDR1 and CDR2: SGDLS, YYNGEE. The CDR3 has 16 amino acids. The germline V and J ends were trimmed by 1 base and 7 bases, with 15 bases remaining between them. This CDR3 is CASSVNVGQSNSPLHF. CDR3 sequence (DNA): TGTGCCAGCAGCGTAAATGTCGGGCAGTCAAATTCACCCCTCCACTTT.

CDR3 region: CASSAGRQGPPRNEQFF. CDR3 bases: TGTGCCAGCAGCGCAGGGCGGCAGGGGCCTCCTCGGAATGAGCAGTTCTTC. The chain carries TRBV7-2 and TRBJ2-1; D might be TRBD1 (6 bases). V was trimmed by 5 bases and J by 7 bases, leaving 24 bases between them. The CDR3 contains 17 residues. The germline gives CDR1 SGHTA, CDR2 FQGNSA.

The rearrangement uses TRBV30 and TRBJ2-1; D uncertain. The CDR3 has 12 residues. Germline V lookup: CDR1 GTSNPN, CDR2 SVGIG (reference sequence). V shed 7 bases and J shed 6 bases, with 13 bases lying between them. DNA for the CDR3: TGTGCCTCCACCTGGGTATCCAATGAGCAGTTCTTC. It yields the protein CASTWVSNEQFF.

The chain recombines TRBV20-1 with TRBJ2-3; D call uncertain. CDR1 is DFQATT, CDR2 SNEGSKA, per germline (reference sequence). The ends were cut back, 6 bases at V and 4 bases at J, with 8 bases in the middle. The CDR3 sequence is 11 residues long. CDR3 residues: CSAPGADTQYF. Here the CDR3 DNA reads TGCAGTGCCCCTGGGGCAGATACGCAGTATTTT.

The chain's CDR3 is CASSLADKDQPQHF. CDR3 bases: TGTGCCAGCAGCTTAGCGGACAAAGATCAGCCCCAGCATTTT. The chain employs TRBV7-2 and TRBJ1-5; maybe TRBD1 (5 bases). The CDR3 has 14 residues. The germline gives CDR1 SGHTA, CDR2 FQGNSA. Trimming removed 0 bases at V and 5 bases at J, with 8 bases between.

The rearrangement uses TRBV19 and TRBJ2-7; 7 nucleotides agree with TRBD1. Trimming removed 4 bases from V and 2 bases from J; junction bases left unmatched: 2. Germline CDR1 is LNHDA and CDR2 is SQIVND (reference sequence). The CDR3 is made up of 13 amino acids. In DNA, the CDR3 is TGTGCCAGTAGTACCCAGGGGGCCTACGAGCAGTACTTC. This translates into CASSTQGAYEQYF.

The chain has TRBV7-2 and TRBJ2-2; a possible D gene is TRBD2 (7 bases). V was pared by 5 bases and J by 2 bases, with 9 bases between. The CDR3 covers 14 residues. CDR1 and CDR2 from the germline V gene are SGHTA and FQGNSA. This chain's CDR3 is CASSGGANTGELFF. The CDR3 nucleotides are TGTGCCAGCAGCGGGGGGGCCAACACCGGGGAGCTGTTTTTT.